The 24 T cell receptor beta chains below all came from one sample that was sequenced in a study of CD8 T cells in ankylosing spondylitis. Each CDR3 protein is one row after TCRdb ran MiXCR on the 5' RACE reads. The table records roughly 230,000 distinct CDR3 sequences, about 18% of them present only once. Source material: blood, either unsorted or a sorted T cell fraction (not recorded which). The source of these receptors is a male donor with ankylosing spondylitis or in good health (not recorded which).

This clonotype was picked up a small number of times. J is TRBJ2-7 and V is TRBV4-2, with D perhaps matching TRBD1 (5 bases). With 0 bases removed from V and 7 bases from J, the gap between germline ends came to 19 bases. The CDR3 has 16 residues. CDR1 and CDR2 from the germline V gene are LGHNA and YNFKEQ. CDR3 in amino acids: CASSQDLQGPVWEQYF. For the CDR3, the DNA is TGTGCCAGCAGCCAAGATCTGCAGGGCCCGGTCTGGGAGCAGTACTTC.

This clonotype was found a few times. J is TRBJ2-2 and V is TRBV4-3; TRBD2 aligns across 9 bases. With V trimmed by 0 bases and J by 7 bases, 18 bases remained unmatched. Germline CDR1 LGHNA, CDR2 YSLEER. This CDR3 contains 20 residues. The CDR3 is CASSQESGVAPSGKFGELFF. The CDR3 coding sequence is TGCGCCAGCAGCCAAGAATCAGGGGTAGCGCCTAGCGGGAAGTTCGGGGAGCTGTTTTTT.

This clonotype was picked up many times. The chain employs TRBV7-9 and TRBJ2-1; 7 bases line up with TRBD2. This CDR3 is built from 16 residues. Germline V gives CDR1 SEHNR, CDR2 FQNEAQ (reference sequence). The ends lost 5 bases at V and 4 bases at J; junction bases unmatched: 11. The CDR3 DNA reads as TGTGCCAGCAGCCCGCCGGTGGGAGGGAAATACAATGAGCAGTTCTTC. It codes for CASSPPVGGKYNEQFF.

The rearrangement joins TRBV6-1 to TRBJ1-2, with D perhaps TRBD1 (6 bases). Trimming left V 2 bases short and J 5 bases short, with 18 bases between. The CDR3 has 16 residues. Per the germline V gene, CDR1 is MNHNS and CDR2 is SASEGT. The CDR3 DNA reads TGTGCCAGCAGTGAATTCGTTCTTGGGGGGCCGTATGGCTACACCTTC. Protein sequence: CASSEFVLGGPYGYTF.

This clonotype appeared a few times. The chain uses TRBV5-8 and TRBJ1-5; unclear D gene. Trimming took off 2 bases at V and 2 bases at J, with 14 bases between the two ends. This CDR3 contains 16 residues. Germline lookup yields CDR1 SGHTS and CDR2 YDEGEE. The CDR3 DNA follows: TGTGCCAGCAGCTTTGGAAGCCCTGGGGGCAATCAGCCCCAGCATTTT. It encodes CASSFGSPGGNQPQHF.

This clonotype was picked up many times. The V call is TRBV10-1, the J call TRBJ1-4; 8 nucleotides agree with TRBD1. CDR3 length: 13 amino acids. After removal of 10 bases from V and 7 bases from J, the junction contained 8 bases not matched to a gene. CDR1 WNHNN and CDR2 SYGVQD come from the germline V gene (reference sequence). The CDR3 DNA reads TGCGCCACCTCGGGCAGGGGGCCTGAAAAACTGTTTTTT. This encodes CATSGRGPEKLFF.

This clonotype was counted a few times. The CDR3, as DNA: TGTGCCAGCAGTTTAGAGGCGGGAGGGCCCCAAGAGACCCAGTACTTC. Its protein product is CASSLEAGGPQETQYF. The chain couples TRBV12-3 or TRBV12-4 to TRBJ2-5, with 9 bases matching TRBD2. Trimming at V came to 1 base and at J to 1 base, leaving 4 bases not matched to a gene. The CDR3 totals 16 residues.

This clonotype was picked up a small number of times. V is TRBV4-2 and J is TRBJ2-7; 9 nucleotides match TRBD2. Germline V gene lookup returns CDR1 LGHNA and CDR2 YNFKEQ. V lost 0 bases to trimming and J lost 3 bases; unmatched junction nucleotides: 15. The CDR3 runs to 19 residues. The CDR3 coding sequence is TGTGCCAGCAGCCAAGATCCGGCTAGCGGGAACCCCTCTCTCTACGAGCAGTACTTC. Its translation is CASSQDPASGNPSLYEQYF.

This clonotype was observed a few times. V is TRBV7-9 and J is TRBJ2-3; TRBD2 matches at 10 bases. CDR1 is SEHNR, CDR2 FQNEAQ, per germline (reference sequence). V gave up 5 bases and J gave up 5 bases; unmatched junction bases: 10. There are 16 residues in the CDR3. The CDR3 nucleotides read TGTGCCAGCAGCCCGCGGGAGCTAGCGGGAGAAGATACGCAGTATTTT. This codes for CASSPRELAGEDTQYF.

This clonotype was seen more than once but under ten times. The chain joins TRBV27 to TRBJ1-6; the D gene is possibly TRBD1 (6 bases). Germline lookup yields CDR1 MNHEY and CDR2 SMNVEV (reference sequence). The V and J ends lost 5 bases and 10 bases respectively, with 15 bases between them. This CDR3 has 14 residues. The CDR3, as DNA: TGTGCCAGCAGTCGGTCACAGGGAGAATCACCCCTCCACTTT. Its translation: CASSRSQGESPLHF.

This clonotype was counted a few times. This sequence joins TRBV3-1 and TRBJ2-7; D possibly corresponds to TRBD2 (6 bases). V lost 1 base to trimming and J lost 6 bases, with 13 bases between them. The CDR3 sequence is 14 residues long. The germline CDR1 and CDR2 sequences are LGHDT and YNNKEL (reference sequence). The DNA for the CDR3 is TGTGCCAGCAGCCAAGCGGGAGAAGAAGGCGAGCAGTACTTC. It codes for CASSQAGEEGEQYF.

This clonotype appeared a few times. The V gene is TRBV7-3, the J gene TRBJ1-1; D gene uncertain. V was pared by 5 bases and J by 3 bases, with 10 bases between. This CDR3 region has 13 residues. Germline V gives CDR1 SGHTA, CDR2 FQGTGA. The CDR3 bases are TGTGCCAGCAGCCACACTATTGACACTGAAGCTTTCTTT. It encodes CASSHTIDTEAFF.

The CDR3 region is CSAQGRMGYGYTF. The CDR3 DNA reads TGCAGTGCCCAAGGACGTATGGGATATGGCTACACCTTC. V gene TRBV20-1 combines with J gene TRBJ1-2; D call uncertain. The germline V and J ends were trimmed by 6 bases and 5 bases, with 16 bases remaining between them. From germline, CDR1 is DFQATT and CDR2 SNEGSKA (reference sequence). This CDR3 spans 13 amino acids.

The V and J genes are TRBV5-1 and TRBJ2-2, with 10 bases that match TRBD2. Germline V gene data show CDR1 as SGHRS and CDR2 as YFSETQ. The CDR3 totals 16 residues. The trim removed 5 bases at V and 3 bases at J, leaving 7 bases unmatched. CDR3 DNA sequence: TGCGCCAGCAGGGACCCGACTAGCGGGTACACCGGGGAGCTGTTTTTT. Translating gives CASRDPTSGYTGELFF.

This clonotype was seen only a few times. The V gene is TRBV18, the J gene TRBJ2-5; D is undetermined. This CDR3 spans 16 amino acids. V was cut by 3 bases and J by 0 bases, with 14 bases left in between. Germline CDR1 KGHSH, CDR2 LQKENI. CDR3 amino acids: CASSPGLSSYQETQYF. CDR3 nucleotide sequence: TGTGCCAGCTCACCCGGTCTGTCGTCGTACCAAGAGACCCAGTACTTC.

V is TRBV4-1 and J is TRBJ2-1, with TRBD2 identical over 10 bases. Trimming cost V 1 base and J 5 bases; bases outside gene matches: 8. Germline-derived CDR1 and CDR2 are MGHRA and YSYEKL. CDR3 length: 17 residues. The chain's CDR3 is CASSQGATSGANNEQFF. In DNA, the CDR3 is TGCGCCAGCAGCCAAGGGGCAACTAGCGGGGCCAACAATGAGCAGTTCTTC.

The rearrangement links TRBV29-1 to TRBJ2-3, with D possibly TRBD2 on 6 matching bases. CDR1 and CDR2 (germline): SQVTM, ANQGSEA. V was pared by 8 bases and J by 2 bases, with 17 bases between. The CDR3 is 14 amino acids. The CDR3 reads CSSQGGSYTDTQYF. DNA for the CDR3: TGCAGCTCGCAGGGAGGCAGCTACACAGATACGCAGTATTTT.

This clonotype was counted only a few times. The rearrangement links TRBV5-1 to TRBJ2-3; D unclear. CDR3 size: 16 residues. Trimming removed 0 bases from V and 0 bases from J, with 11 bases in between. In germline, CDR1 is SGHRS, CDR2 YFSETQ. CDR3 loop: CASSLAGSSSTDTQYF. The DNA of the CDR3 is TGCGCCAGCAGCTTGGCAGGCAGCTCTAGCACAGATACGCAGTATTTT.

The chain has TRBV3-1 and TRBJ2-7; D uncertain. CDR1 is LGHDT and CDR2 is YNNKEL in the germline V gene (reference sequence). V was pared by 1 base and J by 2 bases, with 6 bases between. The CDR3 is made up of 13 amino acids. CDR3 bases: TGTGCCAGCAGCCAAGCAAATGCCTACGAGCAGTACTTC. This sequence encodes CASSQANAYEQYF.

The chain uses TRBV4-1 and TRBJ1-6; D is unclear. Germline assignment: CDR1 MGHRA and CDR2 YSYEKL. Trimming shortened V by 0 bases and J by 6 bases, and 9 bases separated the two germline ends. CDR3 size: 15 residues. DNA of the CDR3: TGCGCCAGCAGCCAAGAGCAGAACCCTAATTCACCCCTCCACTTT. Translated: CASSQEQNPNSPLHF.

The rearrangement links TRBV2 to TRBJ2-2; 10 positions agree with TRBD2. Germline V CDR1 and CDR2: SNHLY, FYNNEI. V shed 2 bases and J 7 bases; nucleotides not matched to a gene: 10. The CDR3 covers 17 residues. The CDR3 region has the DNA TGTGCCAGCAGTGAAAGGGAGGAAGCGGGAGGGGACGGGGAGCTGTTTTTT. Translation: CASSEREEAGGDGELFF. The full variable domain, with the rest looked up from reference TRBV2 and TRBJ2-2, is EPEVTQTPSHQVTQMGQEVILRCVPISNHLYFYWYRQILGQKVEFLVSFYNNEISEKSEIFDDQFSVERPDGSNFTLKIRSTKLEDSAMYFCASSEREEAGGDGELFFGEGSRLTVL.

This clonotype came up a few times. CDR3 nucleotide sequence: TGCGCCAGCAGCTTGGCGGGGACAGGGCGGACAGATACGCAGTATTTT. As protein: CASSLAGTGRTDTQYF. The chain has TRBV5-1 and TRBJ2-3, with TRBD1 identical over 9 bases. CDR1 is SGHRS, CDR2 YFSETQ, per germline. CDR3 length equals 16 residues. Trimming cost V 0 bases and J 3 bases; bases outside gene matches: 5.

This clonotype showed up many times. This chain's CDR3 is CSVGQVSPREQYF. CDR3 coding DNA: TGCAGCGTTGGGCAGGTCTCTCCTAGGGAGCAGTACTTC. V and J are TRBV29-1 and TRBJ2-7, with D unresolved. CDR1 SQVTM and CDR2 ANQGSEA come from the germline V gene. The CDR3 runs to 13 residues. Trimming stripped 4 bases from V and 7 bases from J, with 17 bases between.

The chain employs TRBV9 and TRBJ2-2, with D uncertain. CDR1 and CDR2 from the germline V gene are SGDLS and YYNGEE. The CDR3 is 14 amino acids. Trimming pared 0 bases from V and 7 bases from J, leaving 10 bases between. The CDR3 reads CASSVELFGGELFF. The CDR3 DNA reads as TGTGCCAGCAGCGTAGAATTGTTTGGCGGGGAGCTGTTTTTT.